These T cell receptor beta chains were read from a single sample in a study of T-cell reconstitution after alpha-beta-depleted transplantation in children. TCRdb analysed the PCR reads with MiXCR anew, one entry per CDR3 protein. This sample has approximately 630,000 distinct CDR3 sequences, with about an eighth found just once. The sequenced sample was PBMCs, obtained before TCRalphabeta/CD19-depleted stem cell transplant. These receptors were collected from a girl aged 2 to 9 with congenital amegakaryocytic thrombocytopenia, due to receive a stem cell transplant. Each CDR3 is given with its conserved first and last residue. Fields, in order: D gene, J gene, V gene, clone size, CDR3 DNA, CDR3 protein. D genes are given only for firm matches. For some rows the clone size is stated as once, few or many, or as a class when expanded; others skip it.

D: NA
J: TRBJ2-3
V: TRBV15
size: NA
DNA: TGTGCCACCAGCAAGTCCTCCTTAGCGGGACAGGCCACAGATACGCAGTATTTT
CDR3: CATSKSSLAGQATDTQYF

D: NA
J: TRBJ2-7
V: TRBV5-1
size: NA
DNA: TGCGCCAGCAGCCCCGGCTCCGGGACGGTCTCCTACGAGCAGTACTTC
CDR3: CASSPGSGTVSYEQYF

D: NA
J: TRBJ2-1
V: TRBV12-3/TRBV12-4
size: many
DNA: TGTGCCAGCAGTTTCATTCCCCAGGGCTGGTACAATGAGCAGTTCTTC
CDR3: CASSFIPQGWYNEQFF

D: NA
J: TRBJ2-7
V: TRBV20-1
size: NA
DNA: TGCAGTGTCTCGGGGGCCGGGTTATACGAGCAGTACTTC
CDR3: CSVSGAGLYEQYF

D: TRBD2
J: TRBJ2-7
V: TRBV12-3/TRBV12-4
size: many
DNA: TGTGCCAGCAGTTTAGATTGGCTAGCGGGAGTACACGAGCAGTACTTC
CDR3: CASSLDWLAGVHEQYF

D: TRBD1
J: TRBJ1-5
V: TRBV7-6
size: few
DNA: TGTGCCAGCAGCTTCCGACACCGGGACAGGGAGGCTCGTAATCAGCCCCAGCATTTT
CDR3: CASSFRHRDREARNQPQHF

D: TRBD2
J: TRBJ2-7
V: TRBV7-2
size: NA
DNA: TGTGCCAGCAGCTTGGGACTAGCGGGAGGGCGGAGGGAGCAGTACTTC
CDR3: CASSLGLAGGRREQYF

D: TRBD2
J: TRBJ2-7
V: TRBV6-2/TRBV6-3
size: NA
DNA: TGTGCCAGCAGACGAAGACTAGCGGGAGCTATATACTACGAGCAGTACTTC
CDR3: CASRRRLAGAIYYEQYF

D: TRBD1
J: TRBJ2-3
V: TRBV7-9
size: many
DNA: TGTGCCAGCAGCACCTCGACAGGGATGGGAGAAGCAGATACGCAGTATTTT
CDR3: CASSTSTGMGEADTQYF

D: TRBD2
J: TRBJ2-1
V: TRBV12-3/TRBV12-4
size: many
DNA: TGTGCCAGCAGCTACCTAGCGGTTAATGAGCAGTTCTTC
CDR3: CASSYLAVNEQFF

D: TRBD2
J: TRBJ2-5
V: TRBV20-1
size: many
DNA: TGCAGTGCTGGCGAGCGGGAGTCGATATCGGGGGAGACCCAGTACTTC
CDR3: CSAGERESISGETQYF

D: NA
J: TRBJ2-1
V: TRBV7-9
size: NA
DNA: TGTGCCAGCAGCTTCACCAGCGGCCGGGGCGATGAGCAGTTCTTC
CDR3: CASSFTSGRGDEQFF

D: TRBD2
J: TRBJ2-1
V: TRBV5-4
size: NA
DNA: TGTGCCAGCAGCCATGGTAGCGGGGACTACAATGAGCAGTTCTTC
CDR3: CASSHGSGDYNEQFF

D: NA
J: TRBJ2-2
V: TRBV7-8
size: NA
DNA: TGTGCCAGCACCGTTAATGTAGGGGCACGGGAGCTGTTTTTT
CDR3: CASTVNVGARELFF

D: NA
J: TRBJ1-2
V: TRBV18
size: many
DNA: TGTGCCAGCTCACCAGGCAGCAACGCCTATGGCTACACCTTC
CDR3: CASSPGSNAYGYTF

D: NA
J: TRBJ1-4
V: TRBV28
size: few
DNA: TGTGCCAGCAGTTTAGCTAATCTGGATGAAAAACTGTTTTTT
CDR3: CASSLANLDEKLFF

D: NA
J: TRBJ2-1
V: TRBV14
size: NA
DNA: TGTGCCAGCAGCCGCGGGCTTTTCCACAATGAGCAGTTCTTC
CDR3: CASSRGLFHNEQFF

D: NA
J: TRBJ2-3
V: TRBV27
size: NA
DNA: TGTGCCAGCAGTTTATCCCGTTCAGGCTTTAGTCCCTTAACAGATACGCAGTATTTT
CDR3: CASSLSRSGFSPLTDTQYF

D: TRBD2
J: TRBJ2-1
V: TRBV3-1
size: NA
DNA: TGTGCCAGCAGCCCCCCCAGCGGGAGGTACAATGAGCAGTTCTTC
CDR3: CASSPPSGRYNEQFF

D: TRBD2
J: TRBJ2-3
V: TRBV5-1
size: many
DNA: TGCGCCAGCAGCCGCGAAGGACTAGCGGGAGTCGAAGATACGCAGTATTTT
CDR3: CASSREGLAGVEDTQYF

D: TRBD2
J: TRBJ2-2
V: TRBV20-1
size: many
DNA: TGCAGTGCTAGTAGCCTAGCGGGAGGAAGGGCCGGGGAGCTGTTTTTT
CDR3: CSASSLAGGRAGELFF

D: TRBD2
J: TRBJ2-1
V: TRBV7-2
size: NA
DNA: TGTGCCAGCAGCTTCCTAGCGGGAGTACCCTACAATGAGCAGTTCTTC
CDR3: CASSFLAGVPYNEQFF

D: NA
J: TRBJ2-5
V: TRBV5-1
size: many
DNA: TGCGCCAGCAGCTTCTGGCGCCAAGAGACCCAGTACTTC
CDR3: CASSFWRQETQYF

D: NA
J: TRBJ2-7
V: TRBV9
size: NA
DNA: TGTGCCAGCAGCGTATCGGAGGGAGGACCATCCTACGAGCAGTACTTC
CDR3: CASSVSEGGPSYEQYF

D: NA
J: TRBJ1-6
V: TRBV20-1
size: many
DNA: TGCAGTGCTAGAGATCTGTCACTGACCTATAATTCACCCCTCCACTTT
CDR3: CSARDLSLTYNSPLHF

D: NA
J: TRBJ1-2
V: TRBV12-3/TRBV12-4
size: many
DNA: TGTGCCAGCAGTTTTCACTTAAGGGGGGACACTAACTATGGCTACACCTTC
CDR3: CASSFHLRGDTNYGYTF

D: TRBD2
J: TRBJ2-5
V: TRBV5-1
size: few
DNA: TGCGCCAGCAGCTTGGGCCCACTAGCGGCTGCCAGCGAGACCCAGTACTTC
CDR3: CASSLGPLAAASETQYF

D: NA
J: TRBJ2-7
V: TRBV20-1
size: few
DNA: TGCAGTGCCACCGGACCCCTCTCCTACGAGCAGTACTTC
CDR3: CSATGPLSYEQYF

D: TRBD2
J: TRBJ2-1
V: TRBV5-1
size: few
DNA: TGCGCCAGCAGCTTGGGGACTAGATTTTGGAATGAGCAGTTCTTC
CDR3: CASSLGTRFWNEQFF

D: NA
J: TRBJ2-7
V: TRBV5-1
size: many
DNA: TGCGCCAGCAGCGTGTCTGTGGGCAGTTACGTCTACGAGCAGTACTTC
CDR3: CASSVSVGSYVYEQYF

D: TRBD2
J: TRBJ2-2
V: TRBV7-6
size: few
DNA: TGTGCCAGCAGCTTAGGGGCGGGAGCCCGAATGCTGTTTTTT
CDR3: CASSLGAGARMLFF

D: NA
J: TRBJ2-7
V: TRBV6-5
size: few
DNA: TGTGCCAGCAGTTACGCGCATTTCTCGGCCGACGAGCAGTACTTC
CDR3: CASSYAHFSADEQYF

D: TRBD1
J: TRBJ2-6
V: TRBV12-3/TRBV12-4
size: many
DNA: TGTGCCAGCAGTTTCGGACAGGTTCCCTCTGGGGCCAACGTCCTGACTTTC
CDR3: CASSFGQVPSGANVLTF

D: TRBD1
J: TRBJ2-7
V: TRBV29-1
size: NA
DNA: TGCAGCGTTGGGGAGACAGGGCTGGTCGGCGAGCAGTACTTC
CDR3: CSVGETGLVGEQYF

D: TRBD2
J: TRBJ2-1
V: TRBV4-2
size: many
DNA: TGTGCCAGCAGCCCCGGGACTAGCGGGTTCTATGAGCAGTTCTTC
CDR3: CASSPGTSGFYEQFF

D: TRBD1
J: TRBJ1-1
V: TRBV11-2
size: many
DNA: TGTGCCAGCAGCCCGACCCTAGAGGACAGGGGGGTTCCCGGGGACACTGAAGCTTTCTTT
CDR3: CASSPTLEDRGVPGDTEAFF

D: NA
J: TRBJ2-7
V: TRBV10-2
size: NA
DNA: TGCGCCAGCAGTGAGTCCAGGAGCTCCTACGAGCAGTACTTC
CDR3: CASSESRSSYEQYF

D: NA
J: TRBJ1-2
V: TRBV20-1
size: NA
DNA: TGCAGTGCTAGGGGGCAGGACAATGGCTACACCTTC
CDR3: CSARGQDNGYTF

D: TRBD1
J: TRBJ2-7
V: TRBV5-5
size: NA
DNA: TGTGCCAGCAGGGGGGACAGACGATCAACCTACGAGCAGTACTTC
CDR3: CASRGDRRSTYEQYF

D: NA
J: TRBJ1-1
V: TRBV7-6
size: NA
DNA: TGTGCCAGCAGTCGCAGCCCCGGGGGTGAAGCTTTCTTT
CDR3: CASSRSPGGEAFF

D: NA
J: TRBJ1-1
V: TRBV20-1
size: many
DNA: TGCAGTGCTAGGGGAGCCGGCAGAATGAACACTGAAGCTTTCTTT
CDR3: CSARGAGRMNTEAFF

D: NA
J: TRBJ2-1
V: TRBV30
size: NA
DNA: TGTGCCTGGACTAGACCCTACAATGAGCAGTTCTTC
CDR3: CAWTRPYNEQFF

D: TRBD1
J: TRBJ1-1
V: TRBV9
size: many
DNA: TGTGCCAGCAGCGTAGGACAGGGCCTGAACACTGAAGCTTTCTTT
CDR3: CASSVGQGLNTEAFF

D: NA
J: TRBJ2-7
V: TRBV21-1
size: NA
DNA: TGTGCCAGCAGCAAAAGAAGGTGGAGTAGCTTAAAGAGAAACTACGAGCAGTACTTC
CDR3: CASSKRRWSSLKRNYEQYF

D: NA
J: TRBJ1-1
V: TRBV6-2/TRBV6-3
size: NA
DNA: TGTGCCACCTCACAGGGAGGAGGTGAAGCTTTCTTT
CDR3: CATSQGGGEAFF

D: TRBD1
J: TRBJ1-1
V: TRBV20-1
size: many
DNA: TGCAGTGCTATAGAGAGAAGGACAGGACTTGAAGCTTTCTTT
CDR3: CSAIERRTGLEAFF

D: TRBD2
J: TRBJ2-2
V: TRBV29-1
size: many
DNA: TGCAGCGTTCTCACTAGCGGGAGTTCTACCGGGGAGCTGTTTTTT
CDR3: CSVLTSGSSTGELFF

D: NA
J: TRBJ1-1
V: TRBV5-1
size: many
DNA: TGCGCCAGCAGCCCGAATACAGGGTCGTCAGAGACTTTCTTT
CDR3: CASSPNTGSSETFF

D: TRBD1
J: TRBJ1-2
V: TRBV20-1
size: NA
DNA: TGCAGTGCAAGACAGGGTCAGGATGGCTACACCTTC
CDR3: CSARQGQDGYTF

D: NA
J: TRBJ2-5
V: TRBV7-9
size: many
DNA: TGTGCCATTCCCCTCATCGTCAAATCACGGGAGACCCAGTACTTC
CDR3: CAIPLIVKSRETQYF

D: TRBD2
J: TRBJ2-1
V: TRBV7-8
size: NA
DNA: TGTGCCAGCAGTCGGATCCCTAGCGGGGTCTACAATGAGCAGTTCTTC
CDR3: CASSRIPSGVYNEQFF

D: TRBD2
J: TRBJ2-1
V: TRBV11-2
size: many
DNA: TGTGCCAGCAGCTTAGACCCTCGGCGGGAGGCGGTCCCTGAGCAGTTCTTC
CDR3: CASSLDPRREAVPEQFF